The 5 T cell receptor beta chains in this list originate from one sample, sequenced in a study of blood T cell repertoires in COVID-19. The protocol was immunoSEQ multiplex PCR, while the TCRdb copy is restricted to in-frame clones and leaves out a portion. The sample carries some 370,000 clones, around 89% recorded once. Sequencing was done on a sample of peripheral blood. These receptors were collected from a man aged 35-49 years with acute or convalescent COVID-19.

V gene TRBV9 combines with J gene TRBJ2-3, with TRBD2 matching 9 bases. The CDR3 length is 15 residues. Trimming cost V 6 bases and J 2 bases; bases outside gene matches: 7. Per the germline V gene, CDR1 is SGDLS and CDR2 is YYNGEE. In DNA form, the CDR3 reads TGTGCCAGCACCAAGCGGGGGGAATTCACAGATACGCAGTATTTT. This translates into CASTKRGEFTDTQYF.

The chain couples TRBV5-8 to TRBJ2-7; 13 bases match TRBD2. With V trimmed by 3 bases and J by 5 bases, 5 bases remained unmatched. Germline V gene sequence: CDR1 SGHTS, CDR2 YDEGEE. The CDR3 loop spans 15 amino acids. The CDR3: CASSSGTSGTHEQYF. DNA of the CDR3: TGTGCCAGCAGCTCCGGGACTAGCGGGACCCACGAGCAGTACTTC. Full variable domain (remainder filled in from reference TRBV5-8 and TRBJ2-7): EAGVTQSPTHLIKTRGQQATLRCSPISGHTSVYWYQQALGLGLQFLLWYDEGEERNRGNFPPRFSGRQFPNYSSELNVNALELEDSALYLCASSSGTSGTHEQYFGPGTRLTVT.

The chain recombines TRBV30 with TRBJ1-6, with D possibly TRBD1 on 6 matching bases. V was shortened by 4 bases and J by 5 bases, with 9 bases between the two germline ends. The CDR3 has 13 residues. CDR1 GTSNPN and CDR2 SVGIG come from the germline V gene (reference sequence). In DNA form, the CDR3 reads TGTGCCTGGAAACAGGGTGATAATTCACCCCTCCACTTT. It is translated as CAWKQGDNSPLHF.

This clone was found a few times. The CDR3 DNA reads as TGTGCCAGCAGTTCAAACAGGGGGGACGGCTCCTACAATGAGCAGTTCTTC. Residues: CASSSNRGDGSYNEQFF. This rearrangement joins TRBV6-2 or TRBV6-3 to TRBJ2-1, with 8 nucleotides matching TRBD1. Germline loops: CDR1 MNHEY, CDR2 SVGEGT. This CDR3 spans 17 amino acids. V gave up 4 bases and J gave up 0 bases; unmatched junction bases: 8.

The chain has TRBV6-2 or TRBV6-3 and TRBJ1-1, with a possible D match to TRBD1 (5 bases). Germline V lookup: CDR1 MNHEY, CDR2 SVGEGT. CDR3 length equals 15 residues. V was shortened by 2 bases and J by 4 bases, with 14 bases between the two germline ends. The CDR3: CASSYRAGEGTEAFF. In DNA, the CDR3 is TGTGCCAGCAGTTACCGCGCGGGGGAAGGCACTGAAGCTTTCTTT.